This T cell receptor beta chain stems from a study of blood T cell repertoires in COVID-19. The wider study: The United States, Italy and Spain provided the acute and convalescent COVID-19 samples.

Source study methods: Amplifying reference gene primers gave estimates of nucleated cell counts. Here immunoSEQ multiplex PCR was the method, and the copy in TCRdb shows in-frame clones only, minus some. Clone size and V and J calls were adopted from that table, with D and trimming inferred from the DNA. Of about 52,000 clones listed, under 85% were seen once; the top ten hold roughly 7.1%. The sample taken for sequencing was peripheral blood. The TCR comes from a man aged 70-80 years with active COVID-19.

DNA of the CDR3: TGTGCCAGCAGCCAAGGACAGGGGATCCGCTCCTACGAGCAGTACTTC. Translating it yields CASSQGQGIRSYEQYF. This rearrangement joins TRBV3-1 (or the pseudogene TRBV3-2) to TRBJ2-7; 8 bases fit TRBD1. The V segment lost 1 base and the J segment 0 bases; nucleotides outside the gene matches: 5. The CDR3 totals 16 residues. Germline loops: CDR1 LGHDT, CDR2 YNNKEL (reference sequence).